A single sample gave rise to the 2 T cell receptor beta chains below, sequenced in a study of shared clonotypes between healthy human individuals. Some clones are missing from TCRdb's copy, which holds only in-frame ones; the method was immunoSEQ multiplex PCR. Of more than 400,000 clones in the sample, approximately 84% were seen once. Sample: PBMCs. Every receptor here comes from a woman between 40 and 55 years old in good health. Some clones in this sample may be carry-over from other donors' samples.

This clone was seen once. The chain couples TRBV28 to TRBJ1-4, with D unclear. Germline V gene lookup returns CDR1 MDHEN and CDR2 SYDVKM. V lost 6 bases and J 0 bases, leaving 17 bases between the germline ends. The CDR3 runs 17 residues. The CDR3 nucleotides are TGTGCCAGCAGGGCGACACCTTTAGGAACAACTAATGAAAAACTGTTTTTT. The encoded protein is CASRATPLGTTNEKLFF.

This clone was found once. This CDR3 reads CASSETGTGLVTNEKLFF. The DNA for the CDR3 is TGCGCCAGCAGTGAGACCGGGACAGGGCTGGTTACTAATGAAAAACTGTTTTTT. The chain employs TRBV10-2 and TRBJ1-4, with 9 bases identical to TRBD1. Trimming took 2 bases from V and 2 from J; bases not matched to a gene: 9. The CDR3 contains 18 residues. The germline V gene has CDR1 WSHSY and CDR2 SAAADI.